What follows are 2 T cell receptor beta chains derived from one specimen sequenced in a study of T cells in Graves' hyperthyroidism and ophthalmopathy. The source material, RNA transcripts, was used to amplify TCR beta CDR3 regions. In the first-round RT-PCR of the TCR CDR3, the HTBI primer set was used. TCRdb reprocessed the multiplex PCR reads with MiXCR, giving one entry per CDR3 protein. The sample shows 450,000 to 550,000 distinct CDR3 sequences, roughly 24% of them seen only once. The source material was blood. All receptors derive from a woman younger than 45 with Graves' ophthalmopathy.

This clonotype occurred many times. The chain has TRBV15 and TRBJ2-4, with D unclear. CDR1 and CDR2 from the germline V gene are LNHNV and YYDKDF (reference sequence). V lost 0 bases and J lost 6, with 15 bases in between. The CDR3 spans 16 residues. CDR3 sequence: CATSRDPPERRNIQYF. The CDR3 DNA reads TGTGCCACCAGCAGAGATCCGCCAGAACGAAGAAACATTCAGTACTTC. The complete variable domain, with remaining parts taken from reference TRBV15 and TRBJ2-4, reads DAMVIQNPRYQVTQFGKPVTLSCSQTLNHNVMYWYQQKSSQAPKLLFHYYDKDFNNEADTPDNFQSRRPNTSFCFLDIRSPGLGDTAMYLCATSRDPPERRNIQYFGAGTRLSVL.

At least ten counts were recorded for this clonotype. The V gene is TRBV29-1, the J gene TRBJ2-7; TRBD1 matches 9 bases. Germline values: CDR1 SQVTM, CDR2 ANQGSEA. Trimming cost V 7 bases and J 6 bases; bases outside gene matches: 10. The length of the CDR3 is 13 residues. CDR3 in DNA: TGCAGCGCCCAAGGGACAGGGAGGCCCGAGCAGTACTTC. This codes for CSAQGTGRPEQYF.